This passage covers 24 T cell receptor beta chains from one sample sequenced in a study of graft-versus-host responses after intestinal transplantation. For these receptors, no antigen is known. Generated by immunoSEQ multiplex PCR, the TCRdb table keeps only in-frame clones and is missing some. This repertoire shows approximately 90,000 clones, 88% found once; its top ten account for about 0.27%. The sample here was unstimulated CD4+ T cells sorted from spleen or lymph node cells, taken before transplant. These receptors were collected from a human donor who was the organ donor for an intestinal transplant.

This chain connects TRBV11-2 to TRBJ1-2, with D possibly being TRBD1 (5 bases). Looked up from germline, CDR1 is SGHAT and CDR2 is FQNNGV. CDR3 length equals 15 residues. V lost 5 bases, J lost 8 bases, and 21 bases lay in between. The CDR3 protein is CASSTELGADGGYTF. CDR3 bases: TGTGCCAGCAGCACCGAATTAGGGGCCGATGGGGGCTACACCTTC.

This rearrangement joins TRBV9 to TRBJ2-1; 8 positions agree with TRBD2. Germline V gene data show CDR1 as SGDLS and CDR2 as YYNGEE. CDR3 length equals 15 residues. J was trimmed by 6 bases and V by 4 bases; bases with no gene match: 9. The CDR3 spells CASSLSREGLNEQFF. In nucleotides, the CDR3 is TGTGCCAGCAGCCTCTCTCGGGAGGGCCTCAATGAGCAGTTCTTC.

This rearrangement joins TRBV6-5 to TRBJ2-7; D gene unclear. This CDR3 has 11 amino acids. Germline V gene sequence: CDR1 MNHEY, CDR2 SVGAGI. The ends were cut back, 8 bases at V and 7 bases at J, with 12 bases in the middle. This CDR3 is CASGRSREQYF. The CDR3 bases are TGTGCCAGCGGTAGATCTAGGGAGCAGTACTTC.

This clone was detected once. This chain uses TRBV6-6 with TRBJ1-1, with D uncertain. V shed 0 bases and J shed 8 bases, with 10 bases lying between them. CDR3 length: 13 amino acids. Germline loops: CDR1 MNHNY, CDR2 SVGAGI (reference sequence). DNA of the CDR3: TGTGCCAGCAGTTACTCTGCAGAAACGGAAGCTTTCTTT. It is translated as CASSYSAETEAFF.

V gene TRBV6-1 combines with J gene TRBJ1-1; 10 positions match TRBD1. From germline, CDR1 is MNHNS and CDR2 SASEGT. This CDR3 contains 14 residues. The J segment lost 6 bases and the V segment lost 5 bases, leaving 6 bases of the junction unmatched. Written as DNA, the CDR3 is TGTGCCAGCAGTATGACAGGGGGCGAAGCTGAAGCTTTCTTT. It specifies CASSMTGGEAEAFF.

Details on this clone: The junction shows a germline mismatch at one end, possibly a read error. The gene calls are TRBV5-8 and TRBJ1-1; tentative D call: TRBD1 (5 bases). This CDR3 contains 10 residues. Germline V CDR1 and CDR2: SGHTS, YDEGEE. The CDR3 spells CASSFATEHF. As DNA, the CDR3 is TGTGCCAGCAGCTTCGCGACAGAACATTTT.

The chain couples TRBV19 to TRBJ1-2, with D maybe TRBD1 (5 bases). V was trimmed by 6 bases and J by 4 bases, leaving 12 bases between them. Germline CDR1 and CDR2: LNHDA and SQIVND (reference sequence). This CDR3 spans 13 amino acids. The CDR3 spells CASSLQAAYGYTF. The CDR3 DNA sequence: TGTGCCAGTAGCCTACAGGCGGCCTATGGCTACACCTTC. Full variable domain (outside the CDR3, taken from reference TRBV19 and TRBJ1-2): DGGITQSPKYLFRKEGQNVTLSCEQNLNHDAMYWYRQDPGQGLRLIYYSQIVNDFQKGDIAEGYSVSREKKESFPLTVTSAQKNPTAFYLCASSLQAAYGYTFGSGTRLTVV.

The genes are TRBV5-5 and TRBJ2-1, with D hard to call. V lost 0 bases, J lost 6 bases, and 13 bases lay in between. Per germline, CDR1 SGHKS and CDR2 YYEKEE (reference sequence). CDR3 length equals 15 residues. In DNA, the CDR3 is TGTGCCAGCAGCTTGGTGGTCCTACCGGGCAATGAGCAGTTCTTC. The encoded protein is CASSLVVLPGNEQFF.

The J gene is TRBJ1-4, the V gene TRBV18, with 9 bases aligning to TRBD1. The V gene's germline CDR1 is KGHSH and CDR2 LQKENI. This CDR3 contains 16 residues. With 3 bases clipped from V and 8 bases from J, the junction kept 10 bases outside the gene matches. The CDR3 is CASSPGSGQGFEKLFF. The DNA of the CDR3 is TGTGCCAGCTCACCGGGATCGGGACAGGGATTCGAAAAACTGTTTTTT. Full variable domain (missing parts from reference TRBV18 and TRBJ1-4): NAGVMQNPRHLVRRRGQEARLRCSPMKGHSHVYWYRQLPEEGLKFMVYLQKENIIDESGMPKERFSAEFPKEGPSILRIQQVVRGDSAAYFCASSPGSGQGFEKLFFGSGTQLSVL.

This chain links TRBV6-1 with TRBJ2-7, with a possible D match to TRBD1 (6 bases). Germline-derived CDR1 and CDR2 are MNHNS and SASEGT. The V and J ends lost 2 bases and 1 base respectively, with 24 bases between them. The CDR3 spans 19 residues. Here the CDR3 DNA reads TGTGCCAGCAGTGAAAGGTTGGACAGTCTTGGGAAAGGGTCCTACGAGCAGTACTTC. It yields the protein CASSERLDSLGKGSYEQYF.

The chain employs TRBV20-1 and TRBJ2-1; D unresolved. CDR1 is DFQATT and CDR2 is SNEGSKA in the germline V gene (reference sequence). V was pared by 3 bases and J by 9 bases, with 9 bases between. The CDR3 runs to 11 residues. CDR3 in DNA: TGCAGTGCTAGTACCCCGCGTGAGCAGTTCTTC. Translating gives CSASTPREQFF.

The rearrangement links TRBV28 to TRBJ1-4; 7 nucleotides agree with TRBD1. V lost 5 bases, J lost 8 bases, and 8 bases stayed unmatched. Germline CDR1 and CDR2: MDHEN and SYDVKM. The CDR3 runs 14 residues. The CDR3, as DNA: TGTGCCAGCAGTCCCCGGGCCAGGGGGGAAAAACTGTTTTTT. Translated, it gives CASSPRARGEKLFF. The full variable domain, its missing parts supplied by reference TRBV28 and TRBJ1-4, is DVKVTQSSRYLVKRTGEKVFLECVQDMDHENMFWYRQDPGLGLRLIYFSYDVKMKEKGDIPEGYSVSREKKERFSLILESASTNQTSMYLCASSPRARGEKLFFGSGTQLSVL.

This chain uses TRBV6-6 with TRBJ2-5; the match to TRBD1 covers 10 bases. Germline V gives CDR1 MNHNY, CDR2 SVGAGI (reference sequence). V gave up 5 bases and J gave up 5 bases; unmatched junction bases: 8. The CDR3 is made up of 15 amino acids. CDR3 DNA: TGTGCCAGCAGTCAAATCGACAGGGGGCTTGAGACCCAGTACTTC. Its translation is CASSQIDRGLETQYF.

This chain connects TRBV7-6 to TRBJ2-2; D is uncertain. The CDR3 extends over 17 amino acids. The germline gives CDR1 SGHVS, CDR2 FNYEAQ. V lost 0 bases and J lost 0, with 11 bases in between. The CDR3 DNA reads as TGTGCCAGCAGCTTAGCGTTGGTAGCAACGAACACCGGGGAGCTGTTTTTT. It is translated as CASSLALVATNTGELFF.

The chain combines TRBV19 with TRBJ2-7; unclear D gene. Trimming shortened V by 6 bases and J by 4 bases, and 7 bases separated the two germline ends. Germline V lookup: CDR1 LNHDA, CDR2 SQIVND (reference sequence). CDR3 length: 11 amino acids. CDR3: CASRGRYEQYF. For the CDR3, the DNA is TGTGCCAGTAGGGGCAGGTACGAGCAGTACTTC.

This chain links TRBV5-1 with TRBJ2-7; 7 nucleotides align to TRBD1. Germline V gives CDR1 SGHRS, CDR2 YFSETQ. CDR3 length equals 14 residues. Trimming at V came to 6 bases and at J to 0 bases, leaving 6 bases not matched to a gene. The chain's CDR3 is CASTRDSSSYEQYF. CDR3 coding DNA: TGCGCCAGCACCCGGGACAGTTCCTCCTACGAGCAGTACTTC. Drawing the rest from reference TRBV5-1 and TRBJ2-7, the complete variable domain is KAGVTQTPRYLIKTRGQQVTLSCSPISGHRSVSWYQQTPGQGLQFLFEYFSETQRNKGNFPGRFSGRQFSNSRSEMNVSTLELGDSALYLCASTRDSSSYEQYFGPGTRLTVT.

The sample holds one count of this clone. The rearrangement uses TRBV5-1 and TRBJ1-2, with 8 bases aligning to TRBD1. J lost 3 bases, V lost 3 bases, and 7 bases had no gene match. Germline-derived CDR1 and CDR2 are SGHRS and YFSETQ. This CDR3 is built from 15 residues. The CDR3 region is CASSSGGQGHYGYTF. The DNA of the CDR3 is TGCGCCAGCAGCTCTGGCGGACAGGGCCACTATGGCTACACCTTC.

This sequence joins TRBV5-1 and TRBJ2-1; 10 bases align to TRBD2. The CDR3 loop spans 13 amino acids. The germline gives CDR1 SGHRS, CDR2 YFSETQ. V lost 5 bases to trimming and J lost 8 bases; unmatched junction nucleotides: 4. CDR3 sequence reads: CASRVAGGYEQFF. The DNA of the CDR3 is TGCGCCAGCAGGGTAGCGGGGGGTTATGAGCAGTTCTTC.

The genes are TRBV7-9 and TRBJ2-3; 7 nucleotides line up with TRBD1. CDR1 is SEHNR, CDR2 FQNEAQ, per germline (reference sequence). This CDR3 contains 17 residues. Trimming at V came to 4 bases and at J to 1 base, leaving 11 bases not matched to a gene. The CDR3, as DNA: TGTGCCAGCAGCTCGCTTCGGGACAGACACCGCACAGATACGCAGTATTTT. Protein product: CASSSLRDRHRTDTQYF.

This rearrangement joins TRBV19 to TRBJ2-5, with 7 positions matching TRBD1. Per the germline V gene, CDR1 is LNHDA and CDR2 is SQIVND (reference sequence). J lost 4 bases, V lost 5 bases, and 10 bases had no gene match. The CDR3 sequence is 15 residues long. The CDR3 loop reads CASSPPGQRRETQYF. CDR3 DNA sequence: TGTGCCAGTAGTCCTCCGGGACAGCGAAGAGAGACCCAGTACTTC.

The V and J genes are TRBV18 and TRBJ1-3; tentatively, D is TRBD1 (6 bases). CDR3 length: 15 residues. V shed 1 base and J shed 4 bases, with 11 bases lying between them. Germline loops: CDR1 KGHSH, CDR2 LQKENI. In DNA, the CDR3 is TGTGCCAGCTCACCACACGGGGGGCCAGGAAACACCATATATTTT. Translation gives CASSPHGGPGNTIYF. The whole variable domain, remainder taken from reference TRBV18 and TRBJ1-3, is NAGVMQNPRHLVRRRGQEARLRCSPMKGHSHVYWYRQLPEEGLKFMVYLQKENIIDESGMPKERFSAEFPKEGPSILRIQQVVRGDSAAYFCASSPHGGPGNTIYFGEGSWLTVV.

The chain joins TRBV6-5 to TRBJ2-3; 14 nucleotides agree with TRBD2. Germline assignment: CDR1 MNHEY and CDR2 SVGAGI. V trimming: 6 bases; J trimming: 3 bases; junction bases outside the gene matches: 2. The CDR3 spans 15 residues. The CDR3 is CASRRLAGGTDTQYF. The DNA of the CDR3 is TGTGCCAGCAGGAGACTAGCGGGGGGGACAGATACGCAGTATTTT.

The V call is TRBV5-1, the J call TRBJ1-2; a weak D match, TRBD1 (5 bases). Germline V gene sequence: CDR1 SGHRS, CDR2 YFSETQ. The CDR3 spans 13 residues. V lost 7 bases to trimming and J lost 6 bases, with 16 bases between them. CDR3 loop: CASHIPGNDGYTF. CDR3 in DNA: TGCGCCAGCCACATCCCAGGGAACGATGGCTACACCTTC.

The chain joins TRBV5-3 to TRBJ2-3; TRBD2 might be the D (5 bases). TRBV5-3 qualifies as an ORF whose function is uncertain. The CDR3 contains 10 residues. Deletions cut 10 bases from V and 14 bases from J, with 17 bases between. The CDR3 sequence: CAGSWGNRYF. In nucleotides, the CDR3 is TGTGCCGGGAGTTGGGGAAATCGGTATTTT.